This T cell receptor (beta chain) was observed in a study of T cell responses to AZD1222 COVID-19 vaccine. General study points: Unmutated variant regions are reportedly the target of nearly half of TCRs that are spike-specific. At baseline, seropositivity was found in only a handful of AZD1222 recipients. Repertoire samples came only from after the peak T cell response. Spike regions recognized by vaccine-associated CD4 TCRs spanned the protein, led by 160-218 and 743-854.

With respect to this clone: Its specificity is unknown.

Generated by immunoSEQ multiplex PCR, the TCRdb table keeps only in-frame clones and is missing some. The sample has about 130,000 clones; roughly 90% are singletons. The CDR3 is 12 amino acids. Between the trimmed V and J ends, which lost 5 bases and 1 base, there was a span of 6 bases. The V gene's germline CDR1 is MDHEN and CDR2 SYDVKM. This sequence was found in an adult who received the AZD1222 COVID-19 vaccine. The chain couples TRBV28 to TRBJ2-7; D is perhaps TRBD1 (5 bases). Specimen: peripheral blood, collected 28 days after the second AZD1222 dose. The DNA for the CDR3 is TGTGCCAGCAGTGGACAATCCTACGAGCAGTACTTC. Protein sequence: CASSGQSYEQYF.